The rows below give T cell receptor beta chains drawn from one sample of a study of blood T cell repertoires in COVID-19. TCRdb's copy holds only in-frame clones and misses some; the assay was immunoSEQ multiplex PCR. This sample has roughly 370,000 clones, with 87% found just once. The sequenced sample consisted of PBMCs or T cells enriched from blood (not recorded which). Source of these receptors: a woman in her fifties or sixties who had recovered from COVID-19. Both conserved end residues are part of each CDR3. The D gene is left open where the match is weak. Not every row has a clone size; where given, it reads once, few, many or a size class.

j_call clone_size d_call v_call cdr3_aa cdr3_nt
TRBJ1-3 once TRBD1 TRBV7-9 CASSLGQGAGNTIYF TGTGCCAGCAGCTTAGGACAGGGAGCTGGAAACACCATATATTTT
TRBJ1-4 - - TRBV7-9 CASSSTAKGRTNEKLFF TGTGCCAGCAGTTCGACCGCGAAAGGGAGGACTAATGAAAAACTGTTTTTT
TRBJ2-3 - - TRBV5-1 CASSSVPTDTQYF TGCGCCAGCAGCTCCGTCCCCACAGATACGCAGTATTTT
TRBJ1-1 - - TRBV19 CASSIDSLQAFF TGTGCCAGTAGTATCGATAGCCTCCAAGCTTTCTTT
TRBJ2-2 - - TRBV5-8 CASSRRGILAGELFF TGTGCCAGCAGCCGACGGGGGATTTTAGCCGGGGAGCTGTTTTTT
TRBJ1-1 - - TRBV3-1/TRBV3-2 CASSQLDRPGSTEAFF TGTGCCAGCAGCCAACTAGACCGACCGGGGTCCACTGAAGCTTTCTTT
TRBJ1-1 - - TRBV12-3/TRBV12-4 CASSLQQNTEAFF TGTGCCAGCAGTTTACAACAAAACACTGAAGCTTTCTTT
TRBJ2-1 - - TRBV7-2 CASSQTVSAYNEQFF TGTGCCAGCAGCCAGACAGTATCGGCGTACAATGAGCAGTTCTTC
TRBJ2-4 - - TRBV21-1 CASRLSGQSFLYF TGTGCCAGCCGTCTATCTGGACAGTCCTTCCTGTACTTC
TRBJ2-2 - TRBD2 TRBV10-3 CAISPSSGSANTGELFF TGTGCCATCAGTCCATCTAGCGGTTCAGCGAACACCGGGGAGCTGTTTTTT
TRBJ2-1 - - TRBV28 CASEAAGTVSYNEQFF TGTGCCAGCGAAGCCGCGGGGACTGTATCCTACAATGAGCAGTTCTTC
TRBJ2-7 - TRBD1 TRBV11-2 CASSSRDRSTYEQYF TGTGCCAGCAGCTCCAGGGACAGGTCTACCTACGAGCAGTACTTC
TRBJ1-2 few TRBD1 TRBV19 CAIMGTETYGYTF TGTGCCATCATGGGGACAGAGACCTATGGCTACACCTTC
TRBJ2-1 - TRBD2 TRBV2 CASSVPGLAGLNNEQFF TGTGCCAGCAGTGTCCCGGGACTAGCGGGCCTGAACAATGAGCAGTTCTTC
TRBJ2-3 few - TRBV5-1 CASSEGRSGDTQYF TGCGCCAGCAGTGAGGGCAGGTCGGGAGATACGCAGTATTTT
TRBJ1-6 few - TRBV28 CASSPGIDYNSPLHF TGTGCCAGCAGCCCCGGGATTGACTATAATTCACCCCTCCACTTT
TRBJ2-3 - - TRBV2 CASKTASTDTQYF TGTGCCAGCAAGACAGCTAGCACAGATACGCAGTATTTT
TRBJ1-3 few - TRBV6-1 CASSQGGGLSGNTIYF TGTGCCAGCAGTCAAGGGGGGGGGCTCTCTGGAAACACCATATATTTT
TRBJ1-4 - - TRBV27 CASSLSRREEKLFF TGTGCCAGCAGTTTATCTAGGAGGGAAGAAAAACTGTTTTTT
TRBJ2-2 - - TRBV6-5 CASNRDFTNTGELFF TGTGCCAGCAACCGGGACTTCACGAACACCGGGGAGCTGTTTTTT
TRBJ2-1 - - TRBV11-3 CASSLQGSYNEQFF TGTGCCAGCAGCTTGCAGGGGAGCTACAATGAGCAGTTCTTC
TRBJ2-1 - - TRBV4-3 CASSQDRVASYNEQFF TGCGCCAGCAGCCAAGATCGGGTAGCCTCCTACAATGAGCAGTTCTTC
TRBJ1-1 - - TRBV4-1 CASSQFQYTEAFF TGCGCCAGCAGCCAATTTCAGTACACTGAAGCTTTCTTT
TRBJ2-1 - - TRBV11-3 CASSPHRDMEQFF TGTGCCAGCAGCCCGCACCGGGACATGGAGCAGTTCTTC
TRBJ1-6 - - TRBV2 CASSPAPEASPLHF TGTGCCAGCAGTCCGGCCCCGGAGGCCTCACCCCTCCACTTT
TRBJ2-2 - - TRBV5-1 CASSLDLRSGELFF TGCGCCAGCAGCTTGGACTTACGTTCCGGGGAGCTGTTTTTT
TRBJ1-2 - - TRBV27 CASRSQGLSSYTF TGTGCCAGCAGGTCGCAGGGGCTGAGTAGCTACACCTTC
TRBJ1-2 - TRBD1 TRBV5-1 CASSLDPDRGGYTF TGCGCCAGCAGCTTGGATCCGGACAGGGGTGGCTACACCTTC
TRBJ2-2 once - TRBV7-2 CASSLGSTGELFF TGTGCCAGCAGCTTAGGGAGTACCGGGGAGCTGTTTTTT
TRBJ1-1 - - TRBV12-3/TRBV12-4 CASSRLKTEAFF TGTGCCAGCAGCCGTCTAAAGACTGAAGCTTTCTTT